This T cell receptor beta chain was retrieved from a study of blood T cell repertoires in COVID-19 (dated by TCRdb to the early 2020s). Study-level background: Collaborator samples came from the United States, Italy and Spain and covered acute and convalescent phases of COVID-19. The material from the prospective study consisted of cDNA or gDNA derived from T cells, B-cell-depleted T cells, or PBMCs. Deeply sampled blood TCRbeta repertoires from subjects exposed to, actively infected with, or recovered from COVID-19 were included in the dataset. The repertoires were released in a freely available public database meant as a resource for research on the immune response to SARS-CoV-2. Samples were obtained from the ongoing ImmuneRACE study (first 160 participants) and from 1,254 subjects provided by 6 global collaborators. The sample metadata nearly always contained a de-identified subject ID, COVID-19 status, age in years and sex. Where available, HLA class I and class II types were obtained from metadata supplied by the sample provider rather than from assay-based typing.

The V and J ends are trimmed by 4 bases and 5 bases, leaving 8 bases between them. Via the germline V gene (reference sequence), CDR1 is SEHNR and CDR2 FQNEAQ. Counted from cysteine to phenylalanine, this CDR3 has 12 amino acids. The sequence is cut down to CDR3 DNA, 36 bases in frame from base 1. Worth noting for this clone: The clone's antigen remains unknown. No much larger clonotype is one base removed from it; base qualities were not supplied.

TCRbeta CDR3 regions were amplified from genomic DNA using the immunoSEQ Assay, a bias-controlled multiplex PCR. In the authors' own workflow: Within the assay, amplification of reference gene primers was used to estimate how many nucleated cells each sample contained. To quantify the absolute abundance of each unique TCRbeta CDR3 rearrangement, sequence reads were collapsed and filtered. For each sample, productive Simpson clonality was calculated as the square root of Simpson's diversity index over productive rearrangements. What TCRdb holds here is the immuneACCESS table cut down to in-frame rearrangements. Part of the clones is not present; checked against another copy, under half of the missing clones reflect an unresolved V gene, and the others are unexplained. From that table come the V and J calls and clone size; the DNA was used to work out D and trimming. Within this sample are tens of thousands of clones, with 80% to 90% of them counted one time only. The ten largest clones add up to 1.6% of the sample.

Whole blood was collected in K2EDTA tubes by collaborating institutions according to the institutions' own protocols. For TCRbeta analysis, collaborator samples were shipped as frozen whole blood, as isolated PBMCs, or as DNA extracted from either sample type. The research as a whole found: The amount of clinical and demographic metadata varied by source and participant and was provided uncurated.

Recombination linked TRBV7-9 to TRBJ2-5, with a weak D call of TRBD2 (5 bases match). The sequenced sample consisted of peripheral blood. The clonotype was recovered from a man in his 60s with acute or convalescent COVID-19. The encoded CDR3 is CASSSGIETQYF. The DNA sequence follows: TGTGCCAGCAGCTCCGGGATCGAGACCCAGTACTTC.